This T cell receptor (beta chain) was retrieved from a study of blood T cell repertoires in COVID-19 (dated by TCRdb to the early 2020s). Regarding the study in general: The collaborator samples originated in the United States, Italy and Spain and spanned the acute and convalescent phases of COVID-19. The material from the prospective study consisted of cDNA or gDNA derived from T cells, B-cell-depleted T cells, or PBMCs. Deeply sampled blood TCRbeta repertoires from subjects exposed to, actively infected with, or recovered from COVID-19 were included in the dataset. The repertoires were released in a freely available public database intended as a resource for research on the immune response to SARS-CoV-2. The samples were drawn from two sources: the first 160 participants of the ongoing ImmuneRACE study, and about 1,300 subjects contributed by 6 global collaborators. The sample metadata nearly always contained a de-identified subject ID, COVID-19 status, age in years and sex. Where available, HLA class I and class II types were taken from metadata supplied by the sample provider and were not determined by assay-based typing. Study-level results and caveats: The quantity of clinical and demographic metadata differed by source and by participant and was supplied without curation.

One collaborating source in Seattle enrolled patients while the patients were actively infected and followed the patients over time throughout the course of disease. Whole blood was collected in K2EDTA tubes by collaborating institutions according to the institutions' own protocols. Collaborator samples were shipped for TCRbeta analysis as frozen whole blood, isolated PBMCs, or DNA extracted from either sample type. The immunoSEQ Assay, a bias-controlled multiplex PCR, was used to amplify TCRbeta CDR3 regions from genomic DNA. In the original analysis: Nucleated cell counts per sample were estimated from amplification of reference gene primers within the assay. To quantify the absolute abundance of each unique TCRbeta CDR3 rearrangement, sequence reads were collapsed and filtered. For each sample, productive Simpson clonality was calculated by taking the square root of Simpson's diversity index across productive rearrangements. In its TCRdb copy, this immuneACCESS table keeps in-frame sequences only and misses some clones. Where compared with another copy, unresolved V genes explain less than half of these, and the others have no known cause. Clone size and V and J calls were adopted from that table, with D and trimming inferred from the DNA. Counted in this sample were hundreds of thousands of clones; around 86% of them appeared once. Jointly, the top ten make up roughly 12% of the sample.

With respect to this clone: Its antigen is not yet known. Per-nucleotide qualities are absent, and no much larger clonotype sits a single base away.

The TCR was taken from a man over 45 with COVID-19, enrolled during active disease. The sequencing input was peripheral blood.

The DNA sequence is as follows: TGTGCCAGCAGTTTAAATCCGGGACAGTCTCCCGAGCAGTACTTC. Translated, it gives CASSLNPGQSPEQYF. The rearrangement joined TRBV6-9 to TRBJ2-7, and 7 junctional nucleotides match TRBD1. For CDR1 and CDR2, the germline V gene lists MNHGY and SVAAGI. Trimming removed 4 bases from V and 6 bases from J; the gene matches leave 12 bases unexplained. Its CDR3 holds 15 amino acids, cysteine through phenylalanine. Only the CDR3 DNA stays, 45 bases, in frame from base 1.